This T cell receptor (beta chain) was identified during a study of human T cells and chemical hapten exposure. Study-level findings and limits: Sensitization with DPC brought no change to TCRs above 1 in 1000 in frequency. Donors' alopecia may make their immune response differ from healthy people's.

Regarding time point: pre-sensitization, week 0. Documented treatment: therapeutic diphenylcyclopropenone sensitization with weekly scalp DPC. CDR1 and CDR2 from the germline V gene are SQVTM and ANQGSEA. The CDR3 spans 11 residues. The ends were cut back, 7 bases at V and 6 bases at J, with 11 bases in the middle. Points on this clonotype: Its antigen is not identified.

From the RACE reads, TCRdb called clonotypes with MiXCR, one entry per CDR3 protein. Of roughly 120,000 distinct CDR3 sequences in the sample, roughly 13% are singletons; the top ten hold around 2.7%. This chain uses TRBV29-1 with TRBJ2-3; D unclear. Specimen: whole blood, collected in connection with sensitization to the hapten diphenylcyclopropenone (DPC). This receptor was taken from a woman aged 18-35 years with alopecia areata. Some clones in this sample may be carry-over from other donors' samples. The CDR3 sequence: CSASKLDTQYF. CDR3 bases: TGCAGCGCGAGTAAACTTGATACGCAGTATTTT.